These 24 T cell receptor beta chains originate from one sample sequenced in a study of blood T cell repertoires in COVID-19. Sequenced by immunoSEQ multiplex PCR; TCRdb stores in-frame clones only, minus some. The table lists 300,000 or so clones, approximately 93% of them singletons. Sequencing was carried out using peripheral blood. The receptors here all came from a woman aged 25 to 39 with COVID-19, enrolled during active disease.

Here the CDR3 DNA reads TGTGCCAGCATGAAGTGGGCCCCGAACACTGAAGCTTTCTTT. Its protein product is CASMKWAPNTEAFF. The chain has TRBV2 and TRBJ1-1; D is undetermined. The CDR3 totals 14 residues. V gave up 7 bases and J gave up 1 base, with 13 bases separating them. CDR1 is SNHLY, CDR2 FYNNEI, per germline. Variable domain in full (rest from reference TRBV2 and TRBJ1-1): EPEVTQTPSHQVTQMGQEVILRCVPISNHLYFYWYRQILGQKVEFLVSFYNNEISEKSEIFDDQFSVERPDGSNFTLKIRSTKLEDSAMYFCASMKWAPNTEAFFGQGTRLTVV.

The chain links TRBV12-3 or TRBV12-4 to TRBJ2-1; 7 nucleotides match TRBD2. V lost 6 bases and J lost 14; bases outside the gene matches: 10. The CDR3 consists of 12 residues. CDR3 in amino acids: CASSAGLGGEFF. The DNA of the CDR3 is TGTGCCAGCAGCGCCGGCCTTGGGGGGGAGTTCTTC.

DNA for the CDR3: TGTGCCAGCAGTGAATGGCGGAATCAGCCCCAGCATTTT. Protein product: CASSEWRNQPQHF. The J gene is TRBJ1-5, the V gene TRBV6-1, with D unclear. V was shortened by 2 bases and J by 4 bases, with 6 bases between the two germline ends. The CDR3 consists of 13 residues. Germline CDR1 and CDR2: MNHNS and SASEGT.

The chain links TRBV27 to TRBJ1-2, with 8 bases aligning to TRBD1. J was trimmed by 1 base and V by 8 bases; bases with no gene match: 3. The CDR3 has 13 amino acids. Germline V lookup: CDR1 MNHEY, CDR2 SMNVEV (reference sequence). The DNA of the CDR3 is TGTGCCAGCCGGACAGGGTATAACTATGGCTACACCTTC. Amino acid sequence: CASRTGYNYGYTF.

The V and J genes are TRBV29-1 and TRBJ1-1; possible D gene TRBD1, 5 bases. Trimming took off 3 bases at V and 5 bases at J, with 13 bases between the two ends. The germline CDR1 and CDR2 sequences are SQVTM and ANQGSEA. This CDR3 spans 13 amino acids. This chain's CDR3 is CSVEAGKGTEAFF. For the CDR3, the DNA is TGCAGCGTTGAGGCAGGGAAAGGAACTGAAGCTTTCTTT.

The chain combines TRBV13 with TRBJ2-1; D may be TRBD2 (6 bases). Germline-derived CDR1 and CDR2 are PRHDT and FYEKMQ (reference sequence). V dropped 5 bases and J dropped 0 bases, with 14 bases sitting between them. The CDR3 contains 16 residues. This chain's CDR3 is CASSRRDLPSYNEQFF. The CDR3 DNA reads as TGTGCCAGCAGCAGAAGGGACTTACCCTCCTACAATGAGCAGTTCTTC. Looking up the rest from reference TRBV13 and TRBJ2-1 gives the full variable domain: AAGVIQSPRHLIKEKRETATLKCYPIPRHDTVYWYQQGPGQDPQFLISFYEKMQSDKGSIPDRFSAQQFSDYHSELNMSSLELGDSALYFCASSRRDLPSYNEQFFGPGTRLTVL.

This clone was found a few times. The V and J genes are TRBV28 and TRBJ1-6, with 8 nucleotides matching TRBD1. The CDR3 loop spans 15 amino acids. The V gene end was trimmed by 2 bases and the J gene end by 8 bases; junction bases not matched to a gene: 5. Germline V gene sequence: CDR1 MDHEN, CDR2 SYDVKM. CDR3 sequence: CASSLQDRDDSPLHF. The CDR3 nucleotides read TGTGCCAGCAGTTTACAGGACAGGGACGATTCACCCCTCCACTTT. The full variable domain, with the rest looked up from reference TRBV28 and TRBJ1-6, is DVKVTQSSRYLVKRTGEKVFLECVQDMDHENMFWYRQDPGLGLRLIYFSYDVKMKEKGDIPEGYSVSREKKERFSLILESASTNQTSMYLCASSLQDRDDSPLHFGNGTRLTVT.

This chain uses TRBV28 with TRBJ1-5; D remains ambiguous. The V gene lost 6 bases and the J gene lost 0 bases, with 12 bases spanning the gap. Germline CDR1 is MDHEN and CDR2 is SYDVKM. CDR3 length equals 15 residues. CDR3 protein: CASSLGDHSNQPQHF. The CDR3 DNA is TGTGCCAGCAGCCTCGGGGATCATAGCAATCAGCCCCAGCATTTT. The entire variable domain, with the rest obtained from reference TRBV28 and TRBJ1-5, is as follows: DVKVTQSSRYLVKRTGEKVFLECVQDMDHENMFWYRQDPGLGLRLIYFSYDVKMKEKGDIPEGYSVSREKKERFSLILESASTNQTSMYLCASSLGDHSNQPQHFGDGTRLSIL.

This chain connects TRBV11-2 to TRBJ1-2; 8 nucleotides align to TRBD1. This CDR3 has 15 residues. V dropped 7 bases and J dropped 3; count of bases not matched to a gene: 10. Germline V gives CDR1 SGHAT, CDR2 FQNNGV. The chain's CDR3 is CASKLHGTGDYGYTF. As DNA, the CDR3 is TGTGCCAGCAAGCTCCACGGGACAGGAGACTATGGCTACACCTTC.

CDR3 in DNA: TGTGCCACCAGTGATTCTGGAGGAATCACTGAAGCTTTCTTT. Translation: CATSDSGGITEAFF. This rearrangement joins TRBV24-1 to TRBJ1-1; no reliable D call. The CDR3 length is 14 residues. Trimming shortened V by 2 bases and J by 4 bases, and 10 bases separated the two germline ends. CDR1 and CDR2 from the germline V gene are KGHDR and SFDVKD.

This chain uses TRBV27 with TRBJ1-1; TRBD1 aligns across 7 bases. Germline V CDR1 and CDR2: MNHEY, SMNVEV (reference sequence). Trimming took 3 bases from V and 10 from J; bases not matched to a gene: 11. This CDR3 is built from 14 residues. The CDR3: CASSFADRLEGAFF. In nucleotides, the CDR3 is TGTGCCAGCAGTTTCGCGGACAGGTTGGAAGGAGCTTTCTTT.

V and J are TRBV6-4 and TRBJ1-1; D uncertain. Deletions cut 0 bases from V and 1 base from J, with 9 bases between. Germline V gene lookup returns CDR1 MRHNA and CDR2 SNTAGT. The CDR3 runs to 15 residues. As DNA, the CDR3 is TGTGCCAGCAGTGACTCGGGCCGACCGAACACTGAAGCTTTCTTT. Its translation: CASSDSGRPNTEAFF.

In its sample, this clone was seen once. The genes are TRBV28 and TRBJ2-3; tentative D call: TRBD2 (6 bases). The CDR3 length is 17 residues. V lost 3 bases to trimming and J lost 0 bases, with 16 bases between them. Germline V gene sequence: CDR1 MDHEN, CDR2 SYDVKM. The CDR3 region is CASSFYPLAASTDTQYF. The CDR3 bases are TGTGCCAGCAGTTTCTACCCCTTAGCGGCGAGCACAGATACGCAGTATTTT.

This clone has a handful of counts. CDR3 sequence (DNA): TGCAGCATTTCCAGGGCAGACGAGCAGTACTTC. Its protein is CSISRADEQYF. This chain connects TRBV29-1 to TRBJ2-7; a weak D match, TRBD1 (5 bases). The germline V gene has CDR1 SQVTM and CDR2 ANQGSEA. The CDR3 has 11 amino acids. V lost 8 bases and J 5 bases, leaving 13 bases between the germline ends.

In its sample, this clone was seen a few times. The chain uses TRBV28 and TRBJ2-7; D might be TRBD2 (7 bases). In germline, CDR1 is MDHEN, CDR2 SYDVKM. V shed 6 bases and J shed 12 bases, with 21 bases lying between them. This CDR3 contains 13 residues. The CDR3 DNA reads TGTGCCAGCAGGTCCTCGGGGGGACATGTTAGGTACTTC. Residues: CASRSSGGHVRYF.

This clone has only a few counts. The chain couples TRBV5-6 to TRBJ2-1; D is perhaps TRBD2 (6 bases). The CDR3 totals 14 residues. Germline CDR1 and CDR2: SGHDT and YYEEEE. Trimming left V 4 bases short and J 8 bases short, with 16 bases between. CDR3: CASSAGLGVDEQFF. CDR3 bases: TGTGCCAGCAGCGCGGGACTGGGTGTAGATGAGCAGTTCTTC.

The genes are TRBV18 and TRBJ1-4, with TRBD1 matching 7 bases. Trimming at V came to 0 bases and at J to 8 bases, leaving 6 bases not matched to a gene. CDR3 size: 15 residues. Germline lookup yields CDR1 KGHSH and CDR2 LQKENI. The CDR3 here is CASSPPDRSREKLFF. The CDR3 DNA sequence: TGTGCCAGCTCACCACCGGACAGGTCCCGGGAAAAACTGTTTTTT.

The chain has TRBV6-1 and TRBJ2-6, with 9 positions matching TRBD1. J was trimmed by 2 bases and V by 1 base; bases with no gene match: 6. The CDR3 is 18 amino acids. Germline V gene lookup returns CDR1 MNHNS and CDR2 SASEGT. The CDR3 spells CASSEVIQGATGANVLTF. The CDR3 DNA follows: TGTGCCAGCAGTGAAGTAATACAGGGGGCGACTGGGGCCAACGTCCTGACTTTC.

The CDR3 DNA follows: TGCGCCAGCAGCCCGGAGGGGGCGTCCAACGAGCAGTACTTC. It yields the protein CASSPEGASNEQYF. The chain is built from TRBV5-1 and TRBJ2-7; TRBD1 might be the D (7 bases). This CDR3 has 14 residues. Trimming cost V 4 bases and J 5 bases, with 16 bases left between them. Per germline, CDR1 SGHRS and CDR2 YFSETQ.

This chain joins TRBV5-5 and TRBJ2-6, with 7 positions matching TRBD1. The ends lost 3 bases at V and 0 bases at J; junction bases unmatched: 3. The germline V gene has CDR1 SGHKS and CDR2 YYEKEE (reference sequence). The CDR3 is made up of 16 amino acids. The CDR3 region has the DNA TGTGCCAGCAGCTCGGGACAGTTCTCTGGGGCCAACGTCCTGACTTTC. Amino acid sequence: CASSSGQFSGANVLTF.

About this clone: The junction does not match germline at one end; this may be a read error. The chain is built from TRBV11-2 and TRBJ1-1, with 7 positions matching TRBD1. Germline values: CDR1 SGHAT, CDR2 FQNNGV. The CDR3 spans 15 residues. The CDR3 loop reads CASSLDRDMNTEAFF. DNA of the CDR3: TGTGCCAGCAGCCTAGACAGGGACATGAACACTGAAGCTTTCTTT.

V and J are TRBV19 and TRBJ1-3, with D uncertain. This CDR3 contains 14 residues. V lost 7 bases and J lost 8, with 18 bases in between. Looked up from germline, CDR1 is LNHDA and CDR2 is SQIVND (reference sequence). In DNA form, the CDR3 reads TGTGCCAGTAAAAAGGAACAGTCCTTGGACACCATATATTTT. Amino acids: CASKKEQSLDTIYF. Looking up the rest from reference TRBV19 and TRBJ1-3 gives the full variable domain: DGGITQSPKYLFRKEGQNVTLSCEQNLNHDAMYWYRQDPGQGLRLIYYSQIVNDFQKGDIAEGYSVSREKKESFPLTVTSAQKNPTAFYLCASKKEQSLDTIYFGEGSWLTVV.

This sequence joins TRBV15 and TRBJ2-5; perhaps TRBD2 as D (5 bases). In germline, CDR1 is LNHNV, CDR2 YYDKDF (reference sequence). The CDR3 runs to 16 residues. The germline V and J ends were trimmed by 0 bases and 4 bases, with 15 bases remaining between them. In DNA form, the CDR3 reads TGTGCCACCAGCAGAGATAGGGCTAGCCCCTCAGAGACCCAGTACTTC. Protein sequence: CATSRDRASPSETQYF. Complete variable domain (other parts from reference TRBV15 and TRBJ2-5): DAMVIQNPRYQVTQFGKPVTLSCSQTLNHNVMYWYQQKSSQAPKLLFHYYDKDFNNEADTPDNFQSRRPNTSFCFLDIRSPGLGDTAMYLCATSRDRASPSETQYFGPGTRLLVL.

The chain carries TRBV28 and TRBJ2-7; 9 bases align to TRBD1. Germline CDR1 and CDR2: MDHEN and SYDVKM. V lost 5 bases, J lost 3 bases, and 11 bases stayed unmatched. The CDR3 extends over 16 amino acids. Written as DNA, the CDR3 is TGTGCCAGCAGTCGATTCGACAGGGGGGGTATCTACGAGCAGTACTTC. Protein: CASSRFDRGGIYEQYF.